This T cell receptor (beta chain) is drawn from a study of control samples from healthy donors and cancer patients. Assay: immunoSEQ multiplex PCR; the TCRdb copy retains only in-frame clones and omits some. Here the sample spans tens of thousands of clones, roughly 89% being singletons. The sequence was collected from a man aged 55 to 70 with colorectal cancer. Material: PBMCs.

The CDR3 is CASSNRGSGANEQYF. The CDR3 DNA follows: TGTGCCAGCAGCAACCGAGGTAGCGGGGCTAACGAGCAGTACTTC. The V and J genes are TRBV9 and TRBJ2-7; TRBD2 aligns across 8 bases. Germline V CDR1 and CDR2: SGDLS, YYNGEE. Trimming took 4 bases from V and 5 from J; bases not matched to a gene: 11. The CDR3 is made up of 15 amino acids.